The T cell receptor (beta chain) described here comes from a study of shared clonotypes between healthy human individuals. Profiling relied on immunoSEQ multiplex PCR, and the TCRdb table lists in-frame clones only, not all of them. The table records under 2,000,000 clones, about 95% of them present only once. The CDR3 covers 15 residues. The germline V gene has CDR1 GTSNPN and CDR2 SVGIG (reference sequence). V lost 1 base, J lost 6 bases, and 13 bases lay in between. The naive CD8 population came from CD45RO-negative cells selected for CCR7, without terminally differentiated effector memory CD45RA+ cells.

This receptor was identified in a man younger than 30 in good health. Sequenced: naive CD8+ T cells sorted from blood. The chain is built from TRBV30 and TRBJ1-6, with a possible D match to TRBD1 (6 bases). The chain's CDR3 is CAWSEQGGGNSPLHF. The CDR3, as DNA: TGTGCCTGGAGTGAACAGGGCGGAGGTAATTCACCCCTCCACTTT.